This TCR beta chain was captured in a study of blood T cell repertoires in COVID-19. Study as a whole: Both acute and convalescent COVID-19 samples were obtained from the United States, Italy and Spain. T cells, B-cell-depleted T cells, or PBMCs provided the cDNA or gDNA that served as material.

How the authors handled the data: Amplification of reference gene primers provided the estimated nucleated cell counts. Produced via immunoSEQ multiplex PCR; TCRdb's table is partial and in-frame only. V and J calls and clone size come straight from that table; D and trimming were deduced from the DNA. The repertoire holds about 230,000 clones, with around 80% as singletons. V was trimmed by 2 bases and J by 6 bases, leaving 7 bases between them. Looked up from germline, CDR1 is LGHNA and CDR2 is YSLEER. The CDR3 spans 13 residues. The sequenced material came from peripheral blood. The source is a man aged 35-49 years with acute or convalescent COVID-19. The rearrangement joins TRBV4-3 to TRBJ2-2, with a possible D match to TRBD2 (5 bases). The CDR3 reads CASSQRGPGELFF. CDR3 sequence (DNA): TGCGCCAGCAGCCAACGGGGTCCCGGGGAGCTGTTTTTT.